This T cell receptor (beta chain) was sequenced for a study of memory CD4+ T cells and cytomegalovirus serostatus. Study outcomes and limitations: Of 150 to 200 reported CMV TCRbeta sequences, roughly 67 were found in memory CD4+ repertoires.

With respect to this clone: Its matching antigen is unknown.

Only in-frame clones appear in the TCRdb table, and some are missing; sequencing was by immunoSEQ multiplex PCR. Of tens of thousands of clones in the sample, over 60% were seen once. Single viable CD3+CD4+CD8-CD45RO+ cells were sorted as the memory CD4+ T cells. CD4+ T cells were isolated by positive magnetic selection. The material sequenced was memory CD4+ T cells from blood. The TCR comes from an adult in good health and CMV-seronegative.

The CDR3 sequence is CAWSKRATGELFF. The CDR3 DNA reads TGTGCCTGGAGTAAAAGGGCCACCGGGGAGCTGTTTTTT. The V gene is TRBV30, the J gene TRBJ2-2; the D is unclear. CDR1 and CDR2 (germline): GTSNPN, SVGIG (reference sequence). Trimming took 2 bases from V and 4 from J, leaving 8 bases between them. This CDR3 contains 13 residues.